These 24 T cell receptor beta chains originate from one sample sequenced in a study of T cell changes during pregnancy in multiple sclerosis. Repertoires were generated with immunoSEQ multiplex PCR, while TCRdb's copy carries only in-frame clones and drops some. The sample carries about 61,000 clones, more than 80% recorded once. The sequencing used peripheral blood, collected in the first trimester of pregnancy. Receptors originate from a female donor in good health, enrolled as a control in a pregnancy study.

The gene calls are TRBV14 and TRBJ2-2, with 9 bases lining up with TRBD2. From germline, CDR1 is SGHDN and CDR2 FVKESK. Trimming cost V 4 bases and J 4 bases; bases outside gene matches: 4. The CDR3 runs to 15 residues. CDR3 DNA sequence: TGTGCCAGCAGCCCCGGACTAGCGAGCACCGGGGAGCTGTTTTTT. Its protein is CASSPGLASTGELFF.

The chain employs TRBV25-1 and TRBJ2-3; 7 nucleotides align to TRBD1. V lost 2 bases, J lost 4 bases, and 15 bases stayed unmatched. This CDR3 spans 18 amino acids. Germline CDR1 and CDR2: MGHDK and SYGVNS. CDR3 in amino acids: CASSELETTGEWADTQYF. The CDR3 DNA is TGTGCCAGCAGTGAACTTGAAACAACAGGGGAGTGGGCAGATACGCAGTATTTT.

This clone was found once. V is TRBV27 and J is TRBJ2-4; the D gene is possibly TRBD1 (6 bases). The CDR3 is 16 residues long. The germline CDR1 and CDR2 sequences are MNHEY and SMNVEV (reference sequence). Trimming removed 1 base at V and 1 base at J, with 11 bases between. The DNA of the CDR3 is TGTGCCAGCAGTTTATTTGGGGGCGATGCCAAAAACATTCAGTACTTC. Its translation: CASSLFGGDAKNIQYF.

The chain recombines TRBV7-9 with TRBJ2-7; D perhaps matches TRBD1 (6 bases). The germline CDR1 and CDR2 sequences are SEHNR and FQNEAQ (reference sequence). The CDR3 has 15 amino acids. The V and J ends lost 5 bases and 3 bases respectively, with 17 bases between them. The CDR3 DNA sequence: TGTGCCAGCAGCCCGAGGGGTGCCAGGGGCTACGAGCAGTACTTC. Its protein product is CASSPRGARGYEQYF.

The chain links TRBV4-2 to TRBJ2-5, with 8 bases fitting TRBD2. TRBJ2-7 explains the end of the DNA better; the J call may be wrong. Germline V CDR1 and CDR2: LGHNA, YNFKEQ. The CDR3 runs 16 residues. In nucleotides, the CDR3 is TGTGCCAGCAGCCAAGAGGGAGCGGGGGACTCCTACGAGCAGTACTTC. This gives the protein CASSQEGAGDSYEQYF.

The V gene is TRBV5-8, the J gene TRBJ1-5; D remains ambiguous. The CDR3 is 11 residues long. CDR1 is SGHTS, CDR2 YDEGEE, per germline. The V end was cut by 4 bases, the J end by 6 bases, with 5 bases between. CDR3 region: CASSPGQPQHF. The DNA of the CDR3 is TGTGCCAGCAGCCCGGGTCAGCCCCAGCATTTT.

The chain couples TRBV2 to TRBJ1-1; a weak D match, TRBD1 (6 bases). The CDR3 has 17 amino acids. Per the germline V gene, CDR1 is SNHLY and CDR2 is FYNNEI. Between the trimmed V and J ends, which lost 2 bases and 1 base, there was a span of 17 bases. DNA of the CDR3: TGTGCCAGCAGTGAATTTGGAGGAGAACAGGGGAACACTGAAGCTTTCTTT. It is translated as CASSEFGGEQGNTEAFF.

The chain couples TRBV25-1 to TRBJ2-1, with 13 bases matching TRBD2. V lost 2 bases to trimming and J lost 10 bases; unmatched junction nucleotides: 11. The CDR3 spans 17 residues. CDR1 is MGHDK and CDR2 is SYGVNS in the germline V gene. The CDR3 region has the DNA TGTGCCAGCAGTGAACAAAGGGGACTAGCGGGGTCGAGCGAGCAGTTCTTC. It encodes CASSEQRGLAGSSEQFF.

The CDR3 nucleotides read TGTGCCAGCAGCTTTGCAGGGCAGCCCCAGCATTTT. Translating it yields CASSFAGQPQHF. This sequence joins TRBV5-6 and TRBJ1-5, with D perhaps matching TRBD1 (5 bases). The CDR3 spans 12 residues. Trimming removed 2 bases from V and 7 bases from J, with 7 bases in between. Germline V CDR1 and CDR2: SGHDT, YYEEEE.

V usage is TRBV2 and J usage is TRBJ1-2, with TRBD1 identical over 7 bases. J lost 13 bases, V lost 9 bases, and 2 bases had no gene match. Per the germline V gene, CDR1 is SNHLY and CDR2 is FYNNEI. The CDR3 is 8 amino acids. CDR3 nucleotides: TGTGCCAGATCAGGGGGCACCTTC. Amino acids: CARSGGTF.

The chain uses TRBV25-1 and TRBJ1-1, with 8 bases that match TRBD1. The CDR3 runs 16 residues. The V segment lost 3 bases and the J segment 4 bases; nucleotides outside the gene matches: 10. CDR1 MGHDK and CDR2 SYGVNS come from the germline V gene. For the CDR3, the DNA is TGTGCCAGCAGTGATCCAGGACAGGGCGGCTTCACTGAAGCTTTCTTT. Translated: CASSDPGQGGFTEAFF.

This clone showed up just once. This rearrangement joins TRBV7-9 to TRBJ2-7, with TRBD1 matching over 10 bases. The V gene's germline CDR1 is SEHNR and CDR2 FQNEAQ (reference sequence). The CDR3 has 13 residues. The trim removed 5 bases at V and 6 bases at J, leaving 4 bases unmatched. The CDR3 sequence is CASSGTGAVEQYF. The CDR3 region has the DNA TGTGCCAGCAGCGGGACAGGGGCGGTCGAGCAGTACTTC.

The chain carries TRBV19 and TRBJ2-2, with D perhaps matching TRBD1 (5 bases). Germline V gene lookup returns CDR1 LNHDA and CDR2 SQIVND (reference sequence). Trimming took off 5 bases at V and 8 bases at J, with 18 bases between the two ends. The CDR3 runs 15 residues. The CDR3 bases are TGTGCCAGTAGTCTTGAACTCAGGGTACCGGGGGAGCTGTTTTTT. It yields the protein CASSLELRVPGELFF.

This chain uses TRBV2 with TRBJ1-1; D is unclear. Trimming took off 4 bases at V and 0 bases at J, with 6 bases between the two ends. The CDR3 spans 13 residues. Germline V gene data show CDR1 as SNHLY and CDR2 as FYNNEI. Here the CDR3 DNA reads TGTGCCAGCAGTGTGGCCATGAACACTGAAGCTTTCTTT. Translation gives CASSVAMNTEAFF.

This rearrangement joins TRBV7-2 to TRBJ2-5, with D unresolved. From germline, CDR1 is SGHTA and CDR2 FQGNSA. CDR3 length equals 13 residues. With 1 base removed from V and 5 bases from J, the gap between germline ends came to 8 bases. In nucleotides, the CDR3 is TGTGCCAGCAGCTTAGTTCTCGGGGAGACCCAGTACTTC. Translating gives CASSLVLGETQYF.

The chain has TRBV5-1 and TRBJ1-1; D may be TRBD1 (6 bases). CDR1 is SGHRS, CDR2 YFSETQ, per germline. This CDR3 has 15 amino acids. Between the trimmed V and J ends, which lost 0 bases and 5 bases, there was a span of 14 bases. The CDR3 nucleotides read TGCGCCAGCAGCTTGGTGATGGACAGTGTTACTGAAGCTTTCTTT. Amino acids: CASSLVMDSVTEAFF. Based on the CDR3 plus reference TRBV5-1 and TRBJ1-1, the full variable domain is KAGVTQTPRYLIKTRGQQVTLSCSPISGHRSVSWYQQTPGQGLQFLFEYFSETQRNKGNFPGRFSGRQFSNSRSEMNVSTLELGDSALYLCASSLVMDSVTEAFFGQGTRLTVV.

V usage is TRBV27 and J usage is TRBJ2-1, with D tentatively TRBD2 (6 bases). The CDR3 length is 11 residues. V was shortened by 8 bases and J by 13 bases, with 15 bases between the two germline ends. Germline V gives CDR1 MNHEY, CDR2 SMNVEV (reference sequence). The CDR3 sequence is CASAGGLSQFF. Written as DNA, the CDR3 is TGTGCCAGCGCCGGGGGTCTTAGTCAGTTCTTC.

V is TRBV4-1 and J is TRBJ1-5; D gene ambiguous. The CDR3 covers 17 residues. Trimming stripped 1 base from V and 2 bases from J, with 15 bases between. Per germline, CDR1 MGHRA and CDR2 YSYEKL. CDR3 DNA: TGCGCCAGCAGCCAAGGCACCTCTTCAAGAGGCAATCAGCCCCAGCATTTT. Its translation: CASSQGTSSRGNQPQHF.

The chain carries TRBV13 and TRBJ2-7; D may be TRBD1 (9 bases). The CDR3 is 15 amino acids. Germline CDR1 PRHDT, CDR2 FYEKMQ (reference sequence). Trimming removed 5 bases at V and 3 bases at J, with 17 bases between. CDR3 sequence (DNA): TGTGCCAGCAGCCCGGGGGGGACAGGGAGCTACGAGCAGTACTTC. Encoded protein: CASSPGGTGSYEQYF.

The chain is built from TRBV4-1 and TRBJ1-5; TRBD1 agrees at 8 bases. V shed 4 bases and J 6 bases; nucleotides not matched to a gene: 5. There are 14 residues in the CDR3. From germline, CDR1 is MGHRA and CDR2 YSYEKL. CDR3 amino acids: CASSPGQGSQPQHF. CDR3 DNA sequence: TGCGCCAGCAGCCCCGGACAGGGAAGTCAGCCCCAGCATTTT.

V usage is TRBV7-3 and J usage is TRBJ2-1; 11 bases match TRBD2. Losses at the gene ends were 3 bases for V and 10 bases for J; bases not matched to a gene: 8. Germline assignment: CDR1 SGHTA and CDR2 FQGTGA. There are 15 residues in the CDR3. The CDR3 nucleotides are TGTGCCAGCAGCTTGGGACTAGCGGAGGCAGACGAGCAGTTCTTC. This codes for CASSLGLAEADEQFF.

The chain combines TRBV5-8 with TRBJ1-3; D unclear. Trimming shortened V by 1 base and J by 4 bases, and 12 bases separated the two germline ends. Germline V gene data show CDR1 as SGHTS and CDR2 as YDEGEE. This CDR3 comprises 15 residues. The CDR3 loop is CASSLIGISGNTIYF. The CDR3 nucleotides read TGTGCCAGCAGCTTGATCGGGATTTCGGGAAACACCATATATTTT.

In this sample, this clone turned up once. The V call is TRBV4-2, the J call TRBJ2-6, with D unclear. V lost 0 bases and J 0 bases, leaving 3 bases between the germline ends. This CDR3 has 15 residues. Germline assignment: CDR1 LGHNA and CDR2 YNFKEQ. In DNA, the CDR3 is TGTGCCAGCAGCCAAGAGGCCTCTGGGGCCAACGTCCTGACTTTC. It translates to CASSQEASGANVLTF.

J is TRBJ1-3 and V is TRBV4-3; D remains ambiguous. Germline CDR1 is LGHNA and CDR2 is YSLEER. The ends were cut back, 4 bases at V and 0 bases at J, with 7 bases in the middle. The CDR3 sequence is 14 residues long. CDR3 sequence (DNA): TGCGCCAGCAGCCCCGGTTACTCTGGAAACACCATATATTTT. Translation: CASSPGYSGNTIYF.